This T cell receptor (beta chain) was identified during a study of blood T cell repertoires in COVID-19 (dated by TCRdb to the early 2020s). Regarding the study in general: The collaborator samples originated in the United States, Italy and Spain and spanned the acute and convalescent phases of COVID-19. Samples came from the ongoing ImmuneRACE study (first 160 participants) plus 1,254 subjects from 6 global collaborators. Sample metadata almost always included a de-identified subject ID, COVID-19 status, age in years and sex. Where available, HLA class I and class II types were taken from metadata supplied by the sample provider and were not determined by assay-based typing. The prospective study material was composed of cDNA or gDNA derived from T cells, B-cell-depleted T cells, or PBMCs. The dataset comprised deeply sampled blood TCRbeta repertoires from subjects exposed to, actively infected with, or recovered from COVID-19. The repertoires were released in a freely available public database meant as a resource for research on the immune response to SARS-CoV-2.

Each collaborating institution followed its own protocols to collect whole blood in K2EDTA tubes. Collaborator samples were shipped for TCRbeta analysis as frozen whole blood, isolated PBMCs, or DNA extracted from either sample type. A remark on this clone: The antigen this receptor binds is unknown. Base qualities are missing; no much larger clone stands one base away.

TCRbeta CDR3 regions were amplified from genomic DNA using the immunoSEQ Assay, a bias-controlled multiplex PCR. In the authors' own workflow: Within the assay, amplification of reference gene primers was used to estimate how many nucleated cells each sample contained. Sequence reads were collapsed and filtered to measure the absolute abundance of every unique TCRbeta CDR3 rearrangement. For each sample, productive Simpson clonality was calculated as the square root of Simpson's diversity index over productive rearrangements. This is the immuneACCESS table as TCRdb keeps it, with only in-frame sequences that have V and J called. A part of the clones is gone; compared with another copy, unresolved V genes explain less than half, and the rest is unexplained. V and J calls and clone size are as listed in that table; D and trimming were resolved from the DNA. A total of a few hundred thousand clones appear in this sample, 70% to 90% of them only once. Together, the top ten hold about 2.9% of the sample.

General findings and caveats noted by the study authors: Clinical and demographic metadata were provided uncurated, with the amount varying by source and participant.

Its CDR3 holds 13 amino acids, cysteine through phenylalanine. Only CDR3 DNA is held: 39 bases, read in frame from base 1. Via the germline V gene, CDR1 is SQVTM and CDR2 ANQGSEA. V and J lose 0 bases and 5 bases, and a span of 10 bases separates them. The clonotype originates from a human donor in a cohort sampled during active COVID-19. Sequenced material: peripheral blood. The chain employs TRBV29-1 and TRBJ1-2; no D gene can be assigned with confidence. DNA sequence: TGCAGCGTTGAAGATGGAGGATTTTATGGCTACACCTTC. This yields the protein CSVEDGGFYGYTF.